Listed below are T cell receptor beta chains from one sample, sequenced in a study of cytomegalovirus exposure and HLA in healthy donors. Sequenced by immunoSEQ multiplex PCR; TCRdb stores in-frame clones only, minus some. Here the sample spans about 120,000 clones, more than 80% being singletons. Sequenced sample: PBMCs. The receptors here all came from a man aged 35 to 55 in good health and CMV-seronegative. Both conserved end residues are trimmed from each CDR3. Fields, in order: CDR3 length, V gene, D gene, CDR3 protein. A D gene is named only where the DNA matches it firmly.

>13|TRBV29-1|TRBD2
SVGFSGGNTGELF
>15|TRBV28|TRBD2
ASTTSGEGLAVQGQY
>13|TRBV5-1|TRBD2
ASSLTGTSENSQY
>12|TRBV30|NA
AWRKIGGTHEQY
>13|TRBV27|NA
ASSLSGAGVTEAF
>13|TRBV5-1|TRBD1
ASSIGTGGGQPQH
>12|TRBV9|NA
ASSVTSTPYEQY
>14|TRBV7-9|NA
ASSFLERDSTYEQY
>13|TRBV11-2|TRBD2
ASSISGTSRETQY
>12|TRBV5-1|NA
ASSLAGGTYEQY
>10|TRBV15|TRBD1
ATSTDRGEQY
>13|TRBV7-9|TRBD1
ASSSGQGYQETQY
>13|TRBV7-6|TRBD2
ASSPGTSGGGEQF
>13|TRBV2|TRBD2
ASSRGLAGNNEQF
>13|TRBV4-3|NA
ASGTARYNTGELF
>12|TRBV18|NA
ASSLADSAYGYT
>14|TRBV2|NA
ASHRELLDSYNEQF
>9|TRBV2|NA
ASSVYNEQF
>12|TRBV6-5|TRBD1
ASGRDRETETQY
>14|TRBV11-2|TRBD1
ASSQPGGVSGNTIY